The rows below give T cell receptor beta chains drawn from one sample of a study of blood T cell repertoires in COVID-19. Method: immunoSEQ multiplex PCR; TCRdb's copy keeps in-frame clones and lacks some. The sample holds some 180,000 clones, roughly 88% seen once. Sequenced input: peripheral blood. These receptors all come from a man aged 18 to 29 with COVID-19, enrolled during active disease. The CDR3 runs from the conserved cysteine through the conserved F or W. The D gene is left open where the match is weak. Clone sizes are given selectively: once, few, many, or a class where the clone is expanded.

TRBV28	TRBD1	TRBJ1-6	once	TGTGCCAGCAGCACATCCGGGACAGGGGGTCGCTCACCCCTCCACTTT	CASSTSGTGGRSPLHF
TRBV19	TRBD2	TRBJ2-3	-	TGTGCCAGTAGGGAGTCTAGCGGGTCCGCAGATACGCAGTATTTT	CASRESSGSADTQYF
TRBV5-1	-	TRBJ2-3	once	TGCGCCAGCAGCTTGGGTTCTCAGGGCCTGGGCACAGATACGCAGTATTTT	CASSLGSQGLGTDTQYF
TRBV7-9	TRBD1	TRBJ1-6	once	TGTGCCAGCAGCCCCCGGGGGACAGGGGATTCACCCCTCCACTTT	CASSPRGTGDSPLHF
TRBV28	-	TRBJ1-5	-	TGTGCCAGCGGACAGATCAATCAGCCCCAGCATTTT	CASGQINQPQHF
TRBV18	TRBD1	TRBJ2-5	-	TGTGCCAGCTCTAATACAGGGGGATTACAAGAGACCCAGTACTTC	CASSNTGGLQETQYF
TRBV7-2	-	TRBJ2-7	-	TGTGCCAGCAGCCCTAGCCGGGTGGTACCCTACGAGCAGTACTTC	CASSPSRVVPYEQYF
TRBV9	TRBD1	TRBJ1-5	-	TGTGCCAGCAGCGAGGGGACAGGGGGCGTTCAGCCCCAGCATTTT	CASSEGTGGVQPQHF
TRBV7-8	-	TRBJ1-4	once	TGTGCCAGCAGCTTAGGGGGGACTAATGAAAAACTGCTTTTT	CASSLGGTNEKLLF
TRBV15	-	TRBJ1-2	-	TGTGCCACCAGCAGAGGGGGGGAGGGTTCAGCGGCTGGCTACACCTTC	CATSRGGEGSAAGYTF
TRBV4-3	TRBD1	TRBJ1-2	-	TGCGCCAGCAGCCCAGAACCGGACAGGGGCTATGGCTACACCTTC	CASSPEPDRGYGYTF
TRBV7-2	-	TRBJ2-5	-	TGTGCCAGCAGTCAGTACAGGCTTCAAGAGACCCAGTACTTC	CASSQYRLQETQYF
TRBV28	-	TRBJ1-1	-	TGTGCCAGCAGCCCGTTCGGGGGGGGTGCTGAAGCTTTCTTT	CASSPFGGGAEAFF
TRBV27	TRBD2	TRBJ2-3	-	TGTGCCAGCAGCGAGCGGGAGGATACGCAGTATTTT	CASSEREDTQYF
TRBV20-1	-	TRBJ2-1	once	TGCAGTGCTAGTTTGGCTAGCGAGGTGACCGAGCAGTTCTTC	CSASLASEVTEQFF
TRBV27	-	TRBJ2-3	once	TGTGCCAGCAGTTTATCAGAGCGGATGCGCCCGCAGTATTTT	CASSLSERMRPQYF
TRBV19	-	TRBJ1-4	few	TGTGCCTCGGCCACACCAAGCGGATTTAATGAAAAACTGTTTTTT	CASATPSGFNEKLFF
TRBV21-1	-	TRBJ2-7	once	TGTGCCAGCAGCAAACTCCGCCTACGCTACGAGCAGTACTTC	CASSKLRLRYEQYF
TRBV10-2	TRBD1	TRBJ1-4	-	TGCGCCAGCAGTGAGTCGACAGGGAATTTTGAAAAACTGCTTTTT	CASSESTGNFEKLLF
TRBV4-1	-	TRBJ2-5	-	TGCGCCAGCAGCCAAGGAGATGAGACCCAGTACTTC	CASSQGDETQYF
TRBV29-1	-	TRBJ2-7	-	TGCAGCGTGGCCCCTAAGGGGCAGGAGCAGTACTTC	CSVAPKGQEQYF
TRBV6-2/TRBV6-3	TRBD1	TRBJ2-7	-	TGTGCCAGCAGTTACTCGGACAGGGAAGCCTACGAGCAGTACTTC	CASSYSDREAYEQYF
TRBV28	-	TRBJ1-1	-	TGTGCCAGCAGTGCCGCACAGGGCCTCTCGGTAGCTTTCTTT	CASSAAQGLSVAFF
TRBV6-2/TRBV6-3	-	TRBJ2-1	-	TGTGCCAGCAGTGGGTGGGCACGAGAGGGTAATGAGCAGTTCTTC	CASSGWAREGNEQFF
TRBV28	-	TRBJ2-7	-	TGTGCCAGCAGTTTTAATTACGAGCAGTACTTC	CASSFNYEQYF
TRBV28	TRBD2	TRBJ2-1	-	TGTGCCAGCAGAGGAACTTCCCGGGGGACTAGCGGGTACAATGAGCAGTTCTTC	CASRGTSRGTSGYNEQFF